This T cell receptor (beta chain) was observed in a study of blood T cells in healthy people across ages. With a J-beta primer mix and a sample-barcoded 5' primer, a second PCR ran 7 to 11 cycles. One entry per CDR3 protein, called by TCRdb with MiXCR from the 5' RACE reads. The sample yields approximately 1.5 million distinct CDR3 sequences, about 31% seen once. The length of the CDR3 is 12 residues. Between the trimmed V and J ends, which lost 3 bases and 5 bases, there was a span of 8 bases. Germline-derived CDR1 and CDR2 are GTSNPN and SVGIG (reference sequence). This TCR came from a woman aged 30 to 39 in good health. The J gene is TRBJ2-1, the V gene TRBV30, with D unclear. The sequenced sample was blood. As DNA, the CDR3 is TGTGCCTGGAGGTGGAAGAACAATGAGCAGTTCTTC. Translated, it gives CAWRWKNNEQFF.